This TCR beta chain was captured by sequencing in a study of patients and donors after allogeneic stem cell transplantation. Germline values: CDR1 LGHNA, CDR2 YNFKEQ. V dropped 6 bases and J dropped 7; count of bases not matched to a gene: 18. The CDR3 is made up of 17 amino acids. TCRdb re-called the RT-PCR reads with MiXCR, one entry per CDR3 protein. The sample contains approximately 160,000 distinct CDR3 sequences, more than 20% of which appear only once. Specimen: blood, either unsorted or a sorted T cell fraction (not recorded which). The chain combines TRBV4-2 with TRBJ2-1; TRBD2 matches 7 bases. This clonotype originated in a human donor who was either an allogeneic HSCT recipient or a stem cell or donor lymphocyte infusion donor (not recorded which). It is not recorded whose cells these are; they may come from a transplant donor. The CDR3: CASRPPDQGRGSNEQFF. CDR3 coding DNA: TGTGCCAGCAGGCCCCCCGATCAAGGGCGGGGGTCTAATGAGCAGTTCTTC.